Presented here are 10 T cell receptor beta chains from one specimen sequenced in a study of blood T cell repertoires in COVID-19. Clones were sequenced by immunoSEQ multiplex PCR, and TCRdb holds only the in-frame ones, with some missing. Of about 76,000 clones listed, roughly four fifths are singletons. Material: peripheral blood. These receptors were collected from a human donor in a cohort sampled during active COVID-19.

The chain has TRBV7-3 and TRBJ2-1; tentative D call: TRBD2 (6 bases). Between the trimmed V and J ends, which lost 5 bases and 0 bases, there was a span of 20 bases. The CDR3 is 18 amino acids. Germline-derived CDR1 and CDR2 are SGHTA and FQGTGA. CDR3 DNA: TGTGCCAGCAGCCCCGGCCCCTTAGCGGTTAGCTCCTACAATGAGCAGTTCTTC. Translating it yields CASSPGPLAVSSYNEQFF.

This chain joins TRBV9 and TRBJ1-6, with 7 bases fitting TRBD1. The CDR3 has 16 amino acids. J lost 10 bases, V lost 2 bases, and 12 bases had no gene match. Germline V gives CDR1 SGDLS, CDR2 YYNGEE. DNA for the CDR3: TGTGCCAGCAGCGTGACGCCAGACAGGGTTGGATCACCCCTCCACTTT. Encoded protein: CASSVTPDRVGSPLHF. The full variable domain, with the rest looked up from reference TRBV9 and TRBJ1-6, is DSGVTQTPKHLITATGQRVTLRCSPRSGDLSVYWYQQSLDQGLQFLIQYYNGEERAKGNILERFSAQQFPDLHSELNLSSLELGDSALYFCASSVTPDRVGSPLHFGNGTRLTVT.

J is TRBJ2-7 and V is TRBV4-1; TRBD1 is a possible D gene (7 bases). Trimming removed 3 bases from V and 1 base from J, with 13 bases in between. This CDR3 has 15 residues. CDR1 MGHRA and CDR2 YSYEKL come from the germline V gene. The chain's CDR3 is CASSQLEGASYEQYF. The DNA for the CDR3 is TGCGCCAGCAGCCAGTTGGAGGGGGCTTCCTACGAGCAGTACTTC.

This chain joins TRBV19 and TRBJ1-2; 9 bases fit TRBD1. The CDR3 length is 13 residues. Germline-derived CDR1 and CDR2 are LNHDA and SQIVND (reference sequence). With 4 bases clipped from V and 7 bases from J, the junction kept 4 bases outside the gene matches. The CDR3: CASSTGTGSGYTF. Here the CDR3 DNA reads TGTGCCAGTAGTACCGGGACAGGGTCTGGCTACACCTTC.

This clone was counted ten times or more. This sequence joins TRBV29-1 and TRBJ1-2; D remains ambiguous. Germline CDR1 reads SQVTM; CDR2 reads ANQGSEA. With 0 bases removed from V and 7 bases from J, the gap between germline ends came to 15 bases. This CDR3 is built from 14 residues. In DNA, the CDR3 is TGCAGCGTTGAAGACTCGGGAGGGCGTGGTGGCTACACCTTC. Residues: CSVEDSGGRGGYTF.

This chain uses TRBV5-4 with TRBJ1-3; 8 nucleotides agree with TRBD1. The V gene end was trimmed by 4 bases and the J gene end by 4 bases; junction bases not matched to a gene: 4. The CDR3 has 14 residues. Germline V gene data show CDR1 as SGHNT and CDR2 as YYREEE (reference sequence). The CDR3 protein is CASSLGQAGNTIYF. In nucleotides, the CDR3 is TGTGCCAGCAGCCTGGGACAGGCGGGAAACACCATATATTTT. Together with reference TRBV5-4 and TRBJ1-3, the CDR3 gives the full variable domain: ETGVTQSPTHLIKTRGQQVTLRCSSQSGHNTVSWYQQALGQGPQFIFQYYREEENGRGNFPPRFSGLQFPNYSSELNVNALELDDSALYLCASSLGQAGNTIYFGEGSWLTVV.

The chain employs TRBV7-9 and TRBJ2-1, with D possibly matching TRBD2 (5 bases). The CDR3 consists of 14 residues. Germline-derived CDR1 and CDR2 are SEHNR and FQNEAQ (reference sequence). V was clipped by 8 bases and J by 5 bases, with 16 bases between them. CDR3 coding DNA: TGTGCCAGCTTCAAGCGGTTAACGGACAATGAGCAGTTCTTC. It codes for CASFKRLTDNEQFF. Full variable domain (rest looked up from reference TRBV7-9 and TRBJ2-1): DTGVSQNPRHKITKRGQNVTFRCDPISEHNRLYWYRQTLGQGPEFLTYFQNEAQLEKSRLLSDRFSAERPKGSFSTLEIQRTEQGDSAMYLCASFKRLTDNEQFFGPGTRLTVL.

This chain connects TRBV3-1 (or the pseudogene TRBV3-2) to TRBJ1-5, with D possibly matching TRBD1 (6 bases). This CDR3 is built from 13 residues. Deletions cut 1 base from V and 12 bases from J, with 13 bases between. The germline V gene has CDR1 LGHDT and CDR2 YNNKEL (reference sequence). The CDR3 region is CASSQGRGGNQHF. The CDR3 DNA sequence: TGTGCCAGCAGCCAAGGAAGGGGGGGGAACCAGCATTTT.

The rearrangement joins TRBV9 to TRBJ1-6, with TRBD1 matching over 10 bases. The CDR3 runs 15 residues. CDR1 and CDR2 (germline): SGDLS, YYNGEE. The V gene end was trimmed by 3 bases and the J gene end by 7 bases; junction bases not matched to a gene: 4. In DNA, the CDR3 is TGTGCCAGCAGCGACTCGGGACAGGGGAATTCACCCCTCCACTTT. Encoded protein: CASSDSGQGNSPLHF.

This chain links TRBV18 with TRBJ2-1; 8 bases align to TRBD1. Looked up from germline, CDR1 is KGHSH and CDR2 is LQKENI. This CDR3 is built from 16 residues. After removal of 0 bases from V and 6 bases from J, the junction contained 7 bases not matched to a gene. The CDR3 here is CASSPPTGGRGNEQFF. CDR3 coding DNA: TGTGCCAGCTCACCACCAACAGGGGGGAGAGGCAATGAGCAGTTCTTC.